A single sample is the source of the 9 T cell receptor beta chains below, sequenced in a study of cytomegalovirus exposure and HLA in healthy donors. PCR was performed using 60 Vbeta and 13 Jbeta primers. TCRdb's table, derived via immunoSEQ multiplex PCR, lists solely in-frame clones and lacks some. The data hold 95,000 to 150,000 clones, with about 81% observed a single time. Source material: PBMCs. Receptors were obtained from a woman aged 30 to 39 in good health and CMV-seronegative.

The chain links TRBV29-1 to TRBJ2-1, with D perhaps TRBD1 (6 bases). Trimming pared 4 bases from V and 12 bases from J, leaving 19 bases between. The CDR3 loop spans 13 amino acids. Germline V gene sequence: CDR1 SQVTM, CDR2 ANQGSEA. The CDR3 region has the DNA TGCAGCGTTGGTCTCAGGGGCGCTTTGCGGCAGTTCTTC. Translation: CSVGLRGALRQFF.

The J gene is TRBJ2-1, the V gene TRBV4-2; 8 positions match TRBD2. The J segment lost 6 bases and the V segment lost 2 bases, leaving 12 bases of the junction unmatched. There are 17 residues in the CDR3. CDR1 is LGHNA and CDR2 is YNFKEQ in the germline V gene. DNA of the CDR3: TGTGCCAGCAGCCAAAGGAGGGGACTAGAGGGTGGCAATGAGCAGTTCTTC. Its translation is CASSQRRGLEGGNEQFF.

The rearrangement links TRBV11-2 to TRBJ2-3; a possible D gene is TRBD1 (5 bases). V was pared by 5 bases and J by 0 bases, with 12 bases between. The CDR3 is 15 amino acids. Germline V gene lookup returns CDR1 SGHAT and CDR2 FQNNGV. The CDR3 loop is CASSPTDASTDTQYF. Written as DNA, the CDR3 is TGTGCCAGCAGCCCGACAGACGCTAGCACAGATACGCAGTATTTT.

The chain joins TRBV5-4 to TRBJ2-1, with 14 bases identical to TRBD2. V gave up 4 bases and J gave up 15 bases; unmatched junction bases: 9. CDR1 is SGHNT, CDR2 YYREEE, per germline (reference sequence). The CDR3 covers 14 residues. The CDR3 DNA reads TGTGCCAGCAGCCTGGGACTAGCGGGAGTGAGGGGGTTCTTC. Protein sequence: CASSLGLAGVRGFF. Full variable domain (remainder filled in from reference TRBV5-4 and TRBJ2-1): ETGVTQSPTHLIKTRGQQVTLRCSSQSGHNTVSWYQQALGQGPQFIFQYYREEENGRGNFPPRFSGLQFPNYSSELNVNALELDDSALYLCASSLGLAGVRGFFGPGTRLTVL.

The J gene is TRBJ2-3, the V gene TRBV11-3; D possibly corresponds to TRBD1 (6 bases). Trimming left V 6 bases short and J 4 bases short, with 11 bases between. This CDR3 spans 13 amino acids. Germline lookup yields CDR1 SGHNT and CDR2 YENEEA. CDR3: CASRQQGPDTQYF. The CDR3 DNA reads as TGTGCCAGCAGACAACAGGGCCCAGATACGCAGTATTTT.

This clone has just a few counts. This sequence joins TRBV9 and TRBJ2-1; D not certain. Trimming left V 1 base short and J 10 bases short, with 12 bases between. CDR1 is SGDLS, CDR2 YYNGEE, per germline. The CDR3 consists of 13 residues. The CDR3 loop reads CASSVTERGEQFF. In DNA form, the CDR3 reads TGTGCCAGCAGCGTAACTGAGCGTGGCGAGCAGTTCTTC.

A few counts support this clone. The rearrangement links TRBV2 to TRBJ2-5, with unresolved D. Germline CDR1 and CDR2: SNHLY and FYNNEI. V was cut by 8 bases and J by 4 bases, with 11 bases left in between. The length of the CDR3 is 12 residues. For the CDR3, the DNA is TGTGCCAGCCGTGGCGGCGGAGAGACCCAGTACTTC. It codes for CASRGGGETQYF.

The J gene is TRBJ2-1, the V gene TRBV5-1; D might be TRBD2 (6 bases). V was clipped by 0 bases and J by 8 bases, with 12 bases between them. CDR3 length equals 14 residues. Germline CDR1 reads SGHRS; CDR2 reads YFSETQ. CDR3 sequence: CASSLGQGGYEQFF. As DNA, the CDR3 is TGCGCCAGCAGCTTGGGGCAGGGAGGATATGAGCAGTTCTTC.

The CDR3 DNA is TGTGCCAGCAGTGGAGCCGAGGCAGGGGTTAACTATGGCTACACCTTC. It yields the protein CASSGAEAGVNYGYTF. The chain is built from TRBV6-1 and TRBJ1-2; weak D call: TRBD1 (6 bases). CDR3 length: 16 residues. Deletions cut 4 bases from V and 1 base from J, with 16 bases between. Germline-derived CDR1 and CDR2 are MNHNS and SASEGT.